The subject of this entry is one T cell receptor (beta chain). Its specificity is not known. Germline V gene sequence: CDR1 LNHNV, CDR2 YYDKDF (reference sequence). The CDR3 totals 17 residues. Trimming at V came to 3 bases and at J to 0 bases, leaving 6 bases not matched to a gene. The primer mix had 60 Vbeta and 13 Jbeta primers. Sequencing was performed with immunoSEQ multiplex PCR; in TCRdb, only in-frame clones are kept and a portion is missing. The sample yields around 79,000 clones, roughly 73% seen once. These data are taken from a study of cytomegalovirus exposure and HLA in healthy donors. The study's findings and limits: A later analysis reportedly identified an Asian-associated ancestry cluster as carrying fewer N-insertions than the 666-donor mean. A cluster of highly shared sequence variants was likely a sequencing artifact. Reports indicate that TCR beta sequences accurately predicted the HLA-A and HLA-B alleles of most subjects. Some segments of the V type, notably TRBV6-2 and TRBV6-3, were excluded as indistinguishable.

The sequencing input was PBMCs. The source is a woman aged 40-49 years in good health and CMV-seropositive. The rearrangement links TRBV15 to TRBJ1-3; 9 nucleotides align to TRBD1. The CDR3 DNA reads as TGTGCCACCAGCAGCAACAGGGGGCACCTCTCTGGAAACACCATATATTTT. This sequence encodes CATSSNRGHLSGNTIYF.